This TCR beta chain is from a study of human T cells and chemical hapten exposure. V trimming: 3 bases; J trimming: 6 bases; junction bases outside the gene matches: 7. This CDR3 is 15 amino acids long. Germline CDR1 and CDR2: SEHNR and FQNEAQ (reference sequence). The time point was: patch test 1, 2 weeks after DPC sensitization. Treatment reported: therapeutic diphenylcyclopropenone sensitization with weekly scalp DPC. TCRdb independently ran MiXCR on the RACE reads; one entry per CDR3 protein. The sample consists of some 70,000 distinct CDR3 sequences, approximately 35% of them appearing once. The receptor's source is a man aged 40-55 years with alopecia areata. Some clones in this sample may be carry-over from other donors' samples. Material: whole blood, obtained in connection with sensitization to the hapten diphenylcyclopropenone (DPC). The V and J genes are TRBV7-9 and TRBJ2-1; TRBD2 matches 8 bases. The CDR3, as DNA: TGTGCCAGCAGCTTGAAGCGGGAGTTGGGCAATGAGCAGTTCTTC. Its translation is CASSLKRELGNEQFF.